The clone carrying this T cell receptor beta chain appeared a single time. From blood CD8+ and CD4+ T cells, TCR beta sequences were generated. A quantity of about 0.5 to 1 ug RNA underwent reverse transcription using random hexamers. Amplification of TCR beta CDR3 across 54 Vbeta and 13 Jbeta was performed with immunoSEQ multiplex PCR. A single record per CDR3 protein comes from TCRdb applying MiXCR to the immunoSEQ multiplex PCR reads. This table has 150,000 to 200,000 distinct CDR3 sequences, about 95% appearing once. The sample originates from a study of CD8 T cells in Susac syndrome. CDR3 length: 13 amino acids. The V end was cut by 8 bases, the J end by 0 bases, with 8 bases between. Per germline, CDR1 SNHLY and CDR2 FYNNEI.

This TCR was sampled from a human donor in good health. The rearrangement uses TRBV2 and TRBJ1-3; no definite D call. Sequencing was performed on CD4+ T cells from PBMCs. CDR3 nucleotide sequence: TGTGCCAGCGGCGGATTCTCTGGAAACACCATATATTTT. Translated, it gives CASGGFSGNTIYF.